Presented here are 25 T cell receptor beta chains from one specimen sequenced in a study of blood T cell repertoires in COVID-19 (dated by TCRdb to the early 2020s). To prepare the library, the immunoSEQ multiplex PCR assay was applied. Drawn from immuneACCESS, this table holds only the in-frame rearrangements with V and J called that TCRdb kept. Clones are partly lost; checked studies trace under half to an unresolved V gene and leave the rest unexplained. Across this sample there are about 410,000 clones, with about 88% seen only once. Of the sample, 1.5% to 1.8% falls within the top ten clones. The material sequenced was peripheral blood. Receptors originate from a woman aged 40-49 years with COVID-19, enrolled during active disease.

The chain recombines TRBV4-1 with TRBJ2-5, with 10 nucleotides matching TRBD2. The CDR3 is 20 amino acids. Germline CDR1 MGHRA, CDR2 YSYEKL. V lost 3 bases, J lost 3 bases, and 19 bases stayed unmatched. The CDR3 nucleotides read TGCGCCAGCAGCCACCCGCTGCACTTGAGACTAGCGGGTGATAAAGAGACCCAGTACTTC. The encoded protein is CASSHPLHLRLAGDKETQYF.

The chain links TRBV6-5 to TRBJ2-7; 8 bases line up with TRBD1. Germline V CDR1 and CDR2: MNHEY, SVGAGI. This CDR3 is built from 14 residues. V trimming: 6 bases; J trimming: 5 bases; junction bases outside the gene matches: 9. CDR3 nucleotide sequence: TGTGCCAGCAGCCTCGACAGGGGTGGTCACGAGCAGTACTTC. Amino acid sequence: CASSLDRGGHEQYF.

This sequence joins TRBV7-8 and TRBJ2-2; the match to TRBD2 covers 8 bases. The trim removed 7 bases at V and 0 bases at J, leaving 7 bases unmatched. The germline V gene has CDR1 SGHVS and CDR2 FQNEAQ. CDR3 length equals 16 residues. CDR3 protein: CASTETRGANTGELFF. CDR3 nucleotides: TGTGCCAGCACCGAGACGCGGGGGGCGAACACCGGGGAGCTGTTTTTT.

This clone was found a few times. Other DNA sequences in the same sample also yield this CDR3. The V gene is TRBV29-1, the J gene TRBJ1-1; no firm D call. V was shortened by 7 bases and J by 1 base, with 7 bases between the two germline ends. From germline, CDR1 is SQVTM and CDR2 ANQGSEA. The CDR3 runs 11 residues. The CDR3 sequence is CSGAQNTEAFF. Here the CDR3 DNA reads TGCAGCGGGGCACAGAACACTGAAGCTTTCTTT.

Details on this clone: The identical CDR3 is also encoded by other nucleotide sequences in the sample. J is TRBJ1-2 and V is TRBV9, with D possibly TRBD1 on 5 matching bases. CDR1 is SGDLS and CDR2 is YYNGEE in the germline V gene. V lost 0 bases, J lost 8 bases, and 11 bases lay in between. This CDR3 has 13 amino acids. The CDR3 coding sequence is TGTGCCAGCAGCGTAGGTCTAAGGGGAGGCTACACCTTC. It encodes CASSVGLRGGYTF. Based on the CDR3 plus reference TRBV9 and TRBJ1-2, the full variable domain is DSGVTQTPKHLITATGQRVTLRCSPRSGDLSVYWYQQSLDQGLQFLIQYYNGEERAKGNILERFSAQQFPDLHSELNLSSLELGDSALYFCASSVGLRGGYTFGSGTRLTVV.

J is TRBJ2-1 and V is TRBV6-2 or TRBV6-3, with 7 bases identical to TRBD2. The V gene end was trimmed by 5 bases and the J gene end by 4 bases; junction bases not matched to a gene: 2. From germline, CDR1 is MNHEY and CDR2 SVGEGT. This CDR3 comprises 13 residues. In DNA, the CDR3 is TGTGCCAGCAGTCAGCGGGGTTACAATGAGCAGTTCTTC. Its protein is CASSQRGYNEQFF.

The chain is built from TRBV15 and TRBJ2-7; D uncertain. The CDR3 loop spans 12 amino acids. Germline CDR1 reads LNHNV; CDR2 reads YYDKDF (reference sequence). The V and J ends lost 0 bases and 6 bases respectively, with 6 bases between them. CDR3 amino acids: CATSRDGPEQYF. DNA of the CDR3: TGTGCCACCAGCAGAGATGGGCCCGAGCAGTACTTC.

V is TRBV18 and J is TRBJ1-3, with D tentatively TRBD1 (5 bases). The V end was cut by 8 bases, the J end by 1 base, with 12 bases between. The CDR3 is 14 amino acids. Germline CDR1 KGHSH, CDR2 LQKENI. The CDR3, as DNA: TGTGCCAGCACCATTCAGGGATCTGGAAACACCATATATTTT. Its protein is CASTIQGSGNTIYF.

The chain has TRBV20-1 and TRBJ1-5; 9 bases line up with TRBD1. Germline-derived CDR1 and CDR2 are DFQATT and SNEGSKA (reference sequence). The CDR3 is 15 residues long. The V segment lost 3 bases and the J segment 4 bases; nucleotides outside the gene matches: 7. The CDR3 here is CSASIGTGRNQPQHF. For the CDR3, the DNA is TGCAGTGCTAGTATAGGGACAGGGAGAAATCAGCCCCAGCATTTT.

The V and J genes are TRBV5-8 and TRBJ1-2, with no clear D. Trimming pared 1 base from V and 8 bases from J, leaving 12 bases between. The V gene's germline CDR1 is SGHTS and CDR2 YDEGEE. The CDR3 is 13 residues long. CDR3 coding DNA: TGTGCCAGCAGCTTGCGAGGGTCCAGCGGCTACACCTTC. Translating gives CASSLRGSSGYTF.

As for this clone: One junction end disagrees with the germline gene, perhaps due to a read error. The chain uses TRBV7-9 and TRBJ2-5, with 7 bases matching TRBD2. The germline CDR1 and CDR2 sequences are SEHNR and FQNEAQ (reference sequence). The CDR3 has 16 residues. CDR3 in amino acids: CAGSPPTGLGEETQYF. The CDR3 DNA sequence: TGTGCCGGCAGCCCACCTACTGGACTAGGTGAAGAGACCCAGTACTTC.

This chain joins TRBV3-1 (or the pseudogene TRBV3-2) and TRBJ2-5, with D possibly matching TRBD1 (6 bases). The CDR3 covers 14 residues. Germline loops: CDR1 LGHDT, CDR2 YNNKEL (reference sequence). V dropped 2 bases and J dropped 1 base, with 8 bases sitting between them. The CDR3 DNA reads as TGTGCCAGCAGCCAAAGGACAGCCCAAGAGACCCAGTACTTC. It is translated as CASSQRTAQETQYF.

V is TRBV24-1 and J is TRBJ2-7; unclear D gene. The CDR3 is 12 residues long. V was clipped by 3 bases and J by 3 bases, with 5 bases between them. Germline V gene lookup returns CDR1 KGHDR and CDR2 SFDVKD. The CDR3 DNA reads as TGTGCCACCAGTGATCCCAACTACGAGCAGTACTTC. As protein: CATSDPNYEQYF.

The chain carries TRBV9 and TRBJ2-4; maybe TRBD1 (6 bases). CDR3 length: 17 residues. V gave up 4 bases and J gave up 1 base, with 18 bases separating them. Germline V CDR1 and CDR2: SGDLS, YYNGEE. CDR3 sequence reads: CASSSLSGVPAKNIQYF. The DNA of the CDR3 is TGTGCCAGCAGCTCCCTTTCAGGGGTGCCGGCCAAAAACATTCAGTACTTC.

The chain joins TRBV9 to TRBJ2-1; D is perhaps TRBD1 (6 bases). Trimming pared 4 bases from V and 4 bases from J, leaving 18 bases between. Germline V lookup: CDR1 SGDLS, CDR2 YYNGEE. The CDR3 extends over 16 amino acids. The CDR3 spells CASSLTGKDSYNEQFF. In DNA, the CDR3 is TGTGCCAGCAGCCTCACGGGAAAGGACAGTTACAATGAGCAGTTCTTC.

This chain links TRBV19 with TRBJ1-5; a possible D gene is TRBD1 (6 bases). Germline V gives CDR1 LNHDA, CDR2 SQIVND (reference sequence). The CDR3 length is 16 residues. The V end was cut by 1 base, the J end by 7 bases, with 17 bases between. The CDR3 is CASSIVRTASEQPQHF. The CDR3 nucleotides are TGTGCCAGTAGTATAGTTAGGACAGCATCGGAGCAGCCCCAGCATTTT. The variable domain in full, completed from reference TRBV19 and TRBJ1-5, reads DGGITQSPKYLFRKEGQNVTLSCEQNLNHDAMYWYRQDPGQGLRLIYYSQIVNDFQKGDIAEGYSVSREKKESFPLTVTSAQKNPTAFYLCASSIVRTASEQPQHFGDGTRLSIL.

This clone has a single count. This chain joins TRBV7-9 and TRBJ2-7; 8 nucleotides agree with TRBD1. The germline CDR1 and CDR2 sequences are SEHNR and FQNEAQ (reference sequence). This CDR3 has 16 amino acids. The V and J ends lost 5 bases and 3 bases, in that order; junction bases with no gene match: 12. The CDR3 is CASSPRDRRTHYEQYF. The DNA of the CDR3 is TGTGCCAGCAGCCCGAGGGACAGGAGGACCCACTACGAGCAGTACTTC. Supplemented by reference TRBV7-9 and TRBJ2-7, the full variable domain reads DTGVSQNPRHKITKRGQNVTFRCDPISEHNRLYWYRQTLGQGPEFLTYFQNEAQLEKSRLLSDRFSAERPKGSFSTLEIQRTEQGDSAMYLCASSPRDRRTHYEQYFGPGTRLTVT.

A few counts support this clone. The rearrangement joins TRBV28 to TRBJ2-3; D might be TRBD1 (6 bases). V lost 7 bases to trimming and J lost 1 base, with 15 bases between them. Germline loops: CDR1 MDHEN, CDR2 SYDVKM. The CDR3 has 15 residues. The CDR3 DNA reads TGTGCCAGCAACCAATCGGGACAAGGCACAGATACGCAGTATTTT. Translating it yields CASNQSGQGTDTQYF.

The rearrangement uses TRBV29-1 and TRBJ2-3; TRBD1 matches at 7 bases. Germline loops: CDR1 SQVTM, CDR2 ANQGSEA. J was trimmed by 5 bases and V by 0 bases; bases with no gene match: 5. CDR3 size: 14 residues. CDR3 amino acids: CSVEDPQGVDTQYF. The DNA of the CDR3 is TGCAGCGTTGAAGATCCCCAGGGGGTAGATACGCAGTATTTT.

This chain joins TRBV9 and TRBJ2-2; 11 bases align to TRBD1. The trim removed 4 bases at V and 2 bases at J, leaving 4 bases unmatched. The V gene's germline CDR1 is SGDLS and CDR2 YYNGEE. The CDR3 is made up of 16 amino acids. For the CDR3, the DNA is TGTGCCAGCAGCCAGGGACAGGGGGTTAACACCGGGGAGCTGTTTTTT. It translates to CASSQGQGVNTGELFF. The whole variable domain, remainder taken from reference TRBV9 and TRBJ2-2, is DSGVTQTPKHLITATGQRVTLRCSPRSGDLSVYWYQQSLDQGLQFLIQYYNGEERAKGNILERFSAQQFPDLHSELNLSSLELGDSALYFCASSQGQGVNTGELFFGEGSRLTVL.

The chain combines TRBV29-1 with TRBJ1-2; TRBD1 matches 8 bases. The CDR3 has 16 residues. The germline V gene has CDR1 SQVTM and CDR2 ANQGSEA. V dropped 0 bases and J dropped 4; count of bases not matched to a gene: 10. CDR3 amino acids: CSVEDPRTGPIYGYTF. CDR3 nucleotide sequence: TGCAGCGTTGAAGACCCAAGGACAGGGCCTATCTATGGCTACACCTTC.

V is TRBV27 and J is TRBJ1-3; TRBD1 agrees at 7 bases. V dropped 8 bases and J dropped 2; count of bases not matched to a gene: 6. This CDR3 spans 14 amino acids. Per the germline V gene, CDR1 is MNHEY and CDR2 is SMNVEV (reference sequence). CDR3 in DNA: TGTGCCAGCCCGACAGGGTATGCTGGAAACACCATATATTTT. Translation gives CASPTGYAGNTIYF.

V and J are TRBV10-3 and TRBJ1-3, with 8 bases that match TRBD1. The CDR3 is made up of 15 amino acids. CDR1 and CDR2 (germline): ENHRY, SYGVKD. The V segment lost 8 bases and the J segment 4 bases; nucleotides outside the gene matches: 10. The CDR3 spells CAIAPQGATGNTIYF. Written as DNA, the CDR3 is TGTGCCATCGCTCCTCAGGGGGCTACCGGAAACACCATATATTTT.

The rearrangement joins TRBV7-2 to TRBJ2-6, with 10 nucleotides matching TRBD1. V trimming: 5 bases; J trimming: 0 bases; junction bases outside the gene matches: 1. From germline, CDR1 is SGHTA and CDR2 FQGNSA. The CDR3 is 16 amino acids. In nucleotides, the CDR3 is TGTGCCAGCAGCGGGACAGGGGCCTCTGGGGCCAACGTCCTGACTTTC. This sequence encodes CASSGTGASGANVLTF.

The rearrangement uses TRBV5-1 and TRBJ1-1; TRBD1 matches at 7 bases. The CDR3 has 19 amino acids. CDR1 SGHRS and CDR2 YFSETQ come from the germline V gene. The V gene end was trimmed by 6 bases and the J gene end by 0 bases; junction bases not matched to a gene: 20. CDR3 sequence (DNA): TGCGCCAGCACCAAATTACCACAGGGGTTCGTTTTATTGAACACTGAAGCTTTCTTT. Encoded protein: CASTKLPQGFVLLNTEAFF.